This T cell receptor (beta chain) is from a study of response to subunit inactivated influenza vaccine. Findings of the study overall: The authors proposed limited new T cell recruitment per seasonal influenza vaccination.

V lost 0 bases and J 0 bases, leaving 8 bases between the germline ends. The germline V gene has CDR1 MNHEY and CDR2 SVGEGT. The CDR3 runs 15 residues. One entry per CDR3 protein results from TCRdb running MiXCR on the RT-PCR reads. Here the sample spans 400,000 to 650,000 distinct CDR3 sequences, approximately 7.3% being singletons. Note on this clonotype: Its antigen remains unknown.

The gene calls are TRBV6-2 or TRBV6-3 and TRBJ1-1; maybe TRBD1 (5 bases). The source material was PBMCs from blood, sampled around 25 months after vaccination. This sequence originates from a man aged 45 to 75 who received an inactivated influenza vaccine. The CDR3 reads CASSYSWGVNTEAFF. The CDR3 nucleotides read TGTGCCAGCAGTTACTCGTGGGGGGTGAACACTGAAGCTTTCTTT.